This T cell receptor beta chain was documented in a study of cytomegalovirus exposure and HLA in healthy donors. Across the whole study: The Caucasian-associated ancestry cluster held around 76% of 350 to 450 genotyped donors.

The PCR made use of 60 Vbeta and 13 Jbeta primers. Method: immunoSEQ multiplex PCR; TCRdb's copy keeps in-frame clones and lacks some. The sample contains around 86,000 clones, approximately 7.7% of which appear only once. This clone was counted only a few times. V was pared by 1 base and J by 8 bases, with 8 bases between. Germline CDR1 is SNHLY and CDR2 is FYNNEI. The CDR3 extends over 13 amino acids. The receptor was derived from a man aged 50 or older in good health and CMV-seronegative. Sequenced: PBMCs. The chain recombines TRBV2 with TRBJ1-4; D is ambiguous. The CDR3 DNA follows: TGTGCCAGCAGTGAAGTCCCGTTGGAAAAACTGTTTTTT. Protein: CASSEVPLEKLFF. Drawing the rest from reference TRBV2 and TRBJ1-4, the complete variable domain is EPEVTQTPSHQVTQMGQEVILRCVPISNHLYFYWYRQILGQKVEFLVSFYNNEISEKSEIFDDQFSVERPDGSNFTLKIRSTKLEDSAMYFCASSEVPLEKLFFGSGTQLSVL.